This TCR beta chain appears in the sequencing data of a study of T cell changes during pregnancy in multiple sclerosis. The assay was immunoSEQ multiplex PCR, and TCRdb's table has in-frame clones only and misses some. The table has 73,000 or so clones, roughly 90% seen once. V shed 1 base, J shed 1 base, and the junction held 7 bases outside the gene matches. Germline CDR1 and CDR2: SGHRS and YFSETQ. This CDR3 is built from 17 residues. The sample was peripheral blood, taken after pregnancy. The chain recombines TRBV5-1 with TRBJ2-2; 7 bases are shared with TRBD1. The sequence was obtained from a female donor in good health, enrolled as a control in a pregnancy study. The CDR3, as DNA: TGCGCCAGCAGCTTGAACGTACAGGGGAAGAACACCGGGGAGCTGTTTTTT. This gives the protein CASSLNVQGKNTGELFF.